This TCR beta chain was recovered during a study of regulatory T cells in long-lasting Graves disease. Time point reported: newly diagnosed GD, antithyroid drugs for less than 3 months. The authors made the TCR library using RNA they extracted from PBMCs. To make TCR beta libraries, researchers used iRepertoire HTBI primers and Arm-PCR of CDR3 regions. One entry per CDR3 protein results from TCRdb running MiXCR on the multiplex PCR reads. The top ten hold about 15% of the sample, which has 500,000 or so distinct CDR3 sequences, approximately 15% seen once. The CDR3 sequence is 16 residues long. The germline V gene encodes CDR1 DFQATT and CDR2 SNEGSKA (reference sequence). V was cut by 4 bases and J by 5 bases, with 18 bases left in between. This clonotype was detected many times. This sample was shared with a second study, whose subject was T cells in Graves' hyperthyroidism and ophthalmopathy. That work contributes: The TCR CDR3 was amplified in a first-round RT-PCR using the HTBI primer set.

This TCR came from a woman between 50 and 59 years old with Graves disease. This chain joins TRBV20-1 and TRBJ1-6; possible D gene TRBD1, 6 bases. The material sequenced was peripheral blood mononuclear cells (PBMCs), taken at new diagnosis, from a patient treated with antithyroid drugs. The CDR3 nucleotides are TGCAGTGCTACCCGAGGGGGGGCCTCGGATAATTCACCCCTCCACTTT. Encoded protein: CSATRGGASDNSPLHF.